A selection of T cell receptor beta chains follows, all from one sample in a study of identifying expanded T cells in peripheral blood. Clones were sequenced by immunoSEQ multiplex PCR, and TCRdb holds only the in-frame ones, with some missing. This table holds approximately 86,000 clones, about 85% found once. Sequencing was carried out using blood. The receptors here all came from a person between 18 and 75 years old in good health. Each CDR3 is given with its conserved first and last residue. The D gene is left open where the match is weak. Clone size appears in some rows only: once, few, many, or a class for an expanded clone.

d_gene: NA
abundance: few
v_gene: TRBV7-9
j_gene: TRBJ1-5
CDR3nt: TGTGCCAGCAGCCTGGGGACTGTTGAGCCCCAGCATTTT
CDR3aa: CASSLGTVEPQHF

d_gene: TRBD1
abundance: NA
v_gene: TRBV7-2
j_gene: TRBJ2-2
CDR3nt: TGTGCCAGCAGCTTTGTAACAGGGGGCTGGACCGGGGAGCTGTTTTTT
CDR3aa: CASSFVTGGWTGELFF

d_gene: TRBD1
abundance: NA
v_gene: TRBV7-3
j_gene: TRBJ2-1
CDR3nt: TGTGCCAGCAGCTTAGGACAGGGGAATGAGCAGTTCTTC
CDR3aa: CASSLGQGNEQFF

d_gene: TRBD1
abundance: NA
v_gene: TRBV5-1
j_gene: TRBJ1-1
CDR3nt: TGCGCCAGCAGCCAAACGGGACAGGGCGCTGAAGCTTTCTTT
CDR3aa: CASSQTGQGAEAFF

d_gene: NA
abundance: NA
v_gene: TRBV5-1
j_gene: TRBJ1-1
CDR3nt: TGCGCCAGCATACAGAACACTGAAGCTTTCTTT
CDR3aa: CASIQNTEAFF

d_gene: TRBD1
abundance: NA
v_gene: TRBV30
j_gene: TRBJ2-7
CDR3nt: TGTGCCTGGAGTGGGGGAAGGGACAGGGTCTACGAGCAGTACTTC
CDR3aa: CAWSGGRDRVYEQYF

d_gene: NA
abundance: once
v_gene: TRBV30
j_gene: TRBJ1-5
CDR3nt: TGTGCCTGGGAGAAACAGGGTGGTGAGCCCCAGCATTTT
CDR3aa: CAWEKQGGEPQHF

d_gene: NA
abundance: NA
v_gene: TRBV29-1
j_gene: TRBJ1-1
CDR3nt: TGCAGCGTTGAGAGGGGCATGAACACTGAAGCTTTCTTT
CDR3aa: CSVERGMNTEAFF

d_gene: NA
abundance: NA
v_gene: TRBV7-2
j_gene: TRBJ2-5
CDR3nt: TGTGCCAGCAGCCGACGGACAAGGGGGAGGCAGTCTACGGAGACCCAGTACTTC
CDR3aa: CASSRRTRGRQSTETQYF

d_gene: NA
abundance: once
v_gene: TRBV7-9
j_gene: TRBJ2-2
CDR3nt: TGTGCCAACCTGAATCCCACCGGGGAGCTGTTTTTT
CDR3aa: CANLNPTGELFF

d_gene: NA
abundance: NA
v_gene: TRBV5-1
j_gene: TRBJ1-1
CDR3nt: TGCGCCAGCACGCTAAATAGGAACACTGAAGCTTTCTTT
CDR3aa: CASTLNRNTEAFF

d_gene: TRBD1
abundance: once
v_gene: TRBV25-1
j_gene: TRBJ1-2
CDR3nt: TGTGCCAGCAGTGAACCCCGGACAGGGGCGGATGGCTACACCTTC
CDR3aa: CASSEPRTGADGYTF

d_gene: TRBD1
abundance: NA
v_gene: TRBV5-1
j_gene: TRBJ2-3
CDR3nt: TGCGCCAGCAGCTTACGGACAGGTGGCACAGATACGCAGTATTTT
CDR3aa: CASSLRTGGTDTQYF

d_gene: TRBD1
abundance: NA
v_gene: TRBV6-5
j_gene: TRBJ1-2
CDR3nt: TGTGCCAGCAGTTCGTCGACAGGGAATAACTATGGCTACACCTTC
CDR3aa: CASSSSTGNNYGYTF

d_gene: NA
abundance: few
v_gene: TRBV29-1
j_gene: TRBJ1-1
CDR3nt: TGCAGCGTTCATCCGGGGATGAACACTGAAGCTTTCTTT
CDR3aa: CSVHPGMNTEAFF

d_gene: NA
abundance: once
v_gene: TRBV23-1
j_gene: TRBJ2-7
CDR3nt: TGCGCCAGCAGTCAAATTGGCTACGAGCAGTACTTC
CDR3aa: CASSQIGYEQYF

d_gene: NA
abundance: NA
v_gene: TRBV7-2
j_gene: TRBJ1-5
CDR3nt: TGTGCCAGCAGCTCACAGGAAAATCAGCCCCAGCATTTT
CDR3aa: CASSSQENQPQHF

d_gene: NA
abundance: NA
v_gene: TRBV11-3
j_gene: TRBJ1-6
CDR3nt: TGTGCCAGCAGCTTAGCCAAGGTTTCACCCCTCCACTTT
CDR3aa: CASSLAKVSPLHF

d_gene: NA
abundance: NA
v_gene: TRBV13
j_gene: TRBJ2-5
CDR3nt: TGTGCCAGCAGCTCTACTTCCCTGGGGGGGACCCAGTACTTC
CDR3aa: CASSSTSLGGTQYF

d_gene: NA
abundance: NA
v_gene: TRBV5-1
j_gene: TRBJ2-7
CDR3nt: TGCGCCAGCAGCCCGACAGATTCCTACGAGCAGTACTTC
CDR3aa: CASSPTDSYEQYF

d_gene: NA
abundance: NA
v_gene: TRBV4-3
j_gene: TRBJ2-3
CDR3nt: TGCGCCAGCAGCCAAGAAGGGCGTGGGAAATTCACAGATACGCAGTATTTT
CDR3aa: CASSQEGRGKFTDTQYF

d_gene: NA
abundance: NA
v_gene: TRBV19
j_gene: TRBJ2-2
CDR3nt: TGTGCCAGTAAGGTGGTCCAAAACACCGGGGAGCTGTTTTTT
CDR3aa: CASKVVQNTGELFF

d_gene: TRBD1
abundance: NA
v_gene: TRBV6-5
j_gene: TRBJ2-7
CDR3nt: TGTGCCAGCAGGAGGCTCACACAGGGGGCCAACGAGCAGTACTTC
CDR3aa: CASRRLTQGANEQYF

d_gene: NA
abundance: NA
v_gene: TRBV4-1
j_gene: TRBJ1-2
CDR3nt: TGCGCCAGCAGCCAAGGGACTCAACCTTATGGCTACACCTTC
CDR3aa: CASSQGTQPYGYTF

d_gene: NA
abundance: NA
v_gene: TRBV7-2
j_gene: TRBJ2-1
CDR3nt: TGTGCCAGCGTCCAGGGGGGGACGTCCTACAATGAGCAGTTCTTC
CDR3aa: CASVQGGTSYNEQFF